Only a few counts were recorded for the clone carrying this T cell receptor beta chain. Authors' processing steps: Estimates of nucleated cell counts were drawn from the amplification of reference gene primers. Only in-frame clones appear in the TCRdb table, and some are missing; sequencing was by immunoSEQ multiplex PCR. That table furnishes V, J and clone size, whereas the DNA furnished D and trimming. The sample has about 82,000 clones; approximately 78% are singletons. The Seattle patients joined while their infection was active and were tracked longitudinally afterward. This entry belongs to a study of blood T cell repertoires in COVID-19. Study-wide background: Acute-phase and convalescent COVID-19 samples originated in the United States, Italy and Spain. PBMCs, B-cell-depleted T cells, or T cells provided the cDNA or gDNA that made up the material.

CDR1 and CDR2 (germline): SGHNT, YENEEA. V gave up 5 bases and J gave up 7 bases; unmatched junction bases: 13. The CDR3 has 16 residues. Material: peripheral blood. V and J are TRBV11-3 and TRBJ2-2, with TRBD1 identical over 7 bases. This sequence originates from a man aged 60-69 years with COVID-19, enrolled during active disease. The CDR3 DNA is TGTGCCAGCAGCCGAACAGGGGCTCCGCGTCTCGGGGAGCTGTTTTTT. This encodes CASSRTGAPRLGELFF.